This T cell receptor (beta chain) comes out of a study of T cell repertoires in cytomegalovirus infection. Turning to the study itself: It was the public TCR beta signatures that indicated both CMV infection and matching HLA type. The study, taken as a whole, reports: What dominated the ex vivo response were HLA-C-restricted CMV-specific TCR beta clonotypes. Adding up the frequency of public TCR beta families identified people who carried CMV plus the relevant HLA.

Remarks on this clonotype: The antigen remains undetermined.

One entry per CDR3 protein results from TCRdb running MiXCR on the reads. The sample holds around 530,000 distinct CDR3 sequences; approximately 15% are singletons and the top ten take 20% to 30%. Unmatched junction bases numbered 9, after V lost 2 bases and J lost 6 bases. The CDR3 has 16 amino acids. The germline V gene encodes CDR1 SEHNR and CDR2 FQNEAQ (reference sequence). The source of this sequence is a human donor in good health (CMV status not recorded). Some clones in this sample may be carry-over from other donors' samples. What was sequenced was CD8+ T cells from PBMCs. The rearrangement uses TRBV7-9 and TRBJ2-1; TRBD2 matches at 8 bases. The CDR3 bases are TGTGCCAGCAGCTTATCTTACGGGAGGGCCGCCAATGAGCAGTTCTTC. Translating gives CASSLSYGRAANEQFF.